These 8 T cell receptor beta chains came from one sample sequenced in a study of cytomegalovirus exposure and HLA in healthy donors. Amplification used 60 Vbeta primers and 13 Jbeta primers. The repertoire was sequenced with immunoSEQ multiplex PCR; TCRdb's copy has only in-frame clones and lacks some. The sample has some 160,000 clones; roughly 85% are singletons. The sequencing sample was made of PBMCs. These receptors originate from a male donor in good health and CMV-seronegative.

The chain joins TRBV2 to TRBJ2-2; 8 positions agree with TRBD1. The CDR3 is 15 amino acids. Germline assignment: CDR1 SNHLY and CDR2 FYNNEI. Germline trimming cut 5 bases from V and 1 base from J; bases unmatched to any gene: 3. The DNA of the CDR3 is TGTGCCAGCAGTTCACAGGGGGTGAACACCGGGGAGCTGTTTTTT. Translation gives CASSSQGVNTGELFF.

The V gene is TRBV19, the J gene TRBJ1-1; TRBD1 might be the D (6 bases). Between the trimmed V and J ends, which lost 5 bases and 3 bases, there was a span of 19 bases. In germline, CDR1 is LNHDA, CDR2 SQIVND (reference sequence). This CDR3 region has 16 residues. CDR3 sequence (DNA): TGTGCCAGTAGTCACCTCCAGGGGCGGGGGGACACTGAAGCTTTCTTT. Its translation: CASSHLQGRGDTEAFF.

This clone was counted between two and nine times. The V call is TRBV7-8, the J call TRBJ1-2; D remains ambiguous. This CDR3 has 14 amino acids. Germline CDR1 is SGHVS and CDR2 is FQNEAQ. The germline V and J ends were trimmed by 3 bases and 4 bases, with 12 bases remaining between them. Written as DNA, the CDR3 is TGTGCCAGCAGCTTCGGGCCGGCGGGCTATGGCTACACCTTC. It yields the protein CASSFGPAGYGYTF.

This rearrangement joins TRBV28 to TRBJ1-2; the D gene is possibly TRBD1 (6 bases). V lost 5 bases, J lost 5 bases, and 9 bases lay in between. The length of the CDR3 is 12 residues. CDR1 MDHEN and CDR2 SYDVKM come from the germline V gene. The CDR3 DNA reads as TGTGCCAGCAGTCGTACAGGGTATGGCTACACCTTC. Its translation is CASSRTGYGYTF.

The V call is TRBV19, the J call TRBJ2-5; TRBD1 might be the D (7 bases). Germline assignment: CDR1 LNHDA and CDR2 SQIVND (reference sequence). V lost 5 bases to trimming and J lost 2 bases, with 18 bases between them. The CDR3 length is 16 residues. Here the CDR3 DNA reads TGTGCCAGTAGTCCGCGGGCGGGACAGACGCAAGAGACCCAGTACTTC. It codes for CASSPRAGQTQETQYF. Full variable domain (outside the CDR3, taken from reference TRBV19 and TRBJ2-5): DGGITQSPKYLFRKEGQNVTLSCEQNLNHDAMYWYRQDPGQGLRLIYYSQIVNDFQKGDIAEGYSVSREKKESFPLTVTSAQKNPTAFYLCASSPRAGQTQETQYFGPGTRLLVL.

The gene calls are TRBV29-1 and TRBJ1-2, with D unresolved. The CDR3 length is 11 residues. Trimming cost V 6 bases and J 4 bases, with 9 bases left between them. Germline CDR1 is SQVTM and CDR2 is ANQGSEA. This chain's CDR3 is CSVETFYGYTF. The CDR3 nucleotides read TGCAGCGTAGAGACTTTCTATGGCTACACCTTC.

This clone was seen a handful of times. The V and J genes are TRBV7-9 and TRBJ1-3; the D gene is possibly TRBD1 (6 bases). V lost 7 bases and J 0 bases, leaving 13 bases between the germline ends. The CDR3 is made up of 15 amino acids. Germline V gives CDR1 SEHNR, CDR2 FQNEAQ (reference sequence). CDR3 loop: CASTQQGFSGNTIYF. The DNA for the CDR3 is TGTGCCAGCACCCAACAGGGCTTCTCTGGAAACACCATATATTTT.

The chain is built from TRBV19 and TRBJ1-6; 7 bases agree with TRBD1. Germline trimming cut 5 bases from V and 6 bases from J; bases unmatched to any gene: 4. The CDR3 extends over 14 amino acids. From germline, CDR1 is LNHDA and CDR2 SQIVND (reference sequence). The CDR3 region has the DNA TGTGCCAGTAGTTACCAGGGGGTTAATTCACCCCTCCACTTT. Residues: CASSYQGVNSPLHF.